Following are 14 T cell receptor beta chains from one sample sequenced in a study of cytomegalovirus exposure and HLA in healthy donors. PCR primers comprised 60 Vbeta and 13 Jbeta primers. Clones were sequenced by immunoSEQ multiplex PCR, and TCRdb holds only the in-frame ones, with some missing. The sample contains around 62,000 clones, roughly 73% of which appear only once. The sample consisted of PBMCs. The receptors come from a middle-aged man in good health and CMV-seronegative.

V usage is TRBV5-1 and J usage is TRBJ2-3, with 9 nucleotides matching TRBD1. With 3 bases clipped from V and 8 bases from J, the junction kept 10 bases outside the gene matches. The CDR3 is 15 amino acids. The germline CDR1 and CDR2 sequences are SGHRS and YFSETQ. The CDR3 loop reads CASSSTGGAEGTQYF. For the CDR3, the DNA is TGCGCCAGCAGCTCAACAGGGGGCGCAGAAGGTACGCAGTATTTT.

The V gene is TRBV7-8, the J gene TRBJ2-7; D is ambiguous. CDR3 length: 13 amino acids. Germline V gene lookup returns CDR1 SGHVS and CDR2 FQNEAQ. The V gene lost 3 bases and the J gene lost 2 bases, with 8 bases spanning the gap. In DNA, the CDR3 is TGTGCCAGCAGCTTTGACACCGCCTACGAGCAGTACTTC. Encoded protein: CASSFDTAYEQYF.

This clone was counted only a few times. The chain employs TRBV5-1 and TRBJ2-7; no firm D call. Looked up from germline, CDR1 is SGHRS and CDR2 is YFSETQ. The CDR3 has 15 residues. V lost 1 base and J 3 bases, leaving 14 bases between the germline ends. This CDR3 is CASSLRGGGVYEQYF. The CDR3 DNA reads TGCGCCAGCAGCTTGCGAGGCGGTGGAGTCTACGAGCAGTACTTC.

V is TRBV19 and J is TRBJ1-4, with D possibly being TRBD1 (5 bases). Germline CDR1 is LNHDA and CDR2 is SQIVND (reference sequence). V gave up 7 bases and J gave up 4 bases, with 13 bases separating them. This CDR3 region has 14 residues. The CDR3 region is CASKTQGGNEKLFF. The CDR3 bases are TGTGCCAGTAAGACGCAGGGTGGTAATGAAAAACTGTTTTTT.

Written as DNA, the CDR3 is TGTGCCACCAGCACAAGGACGGAGGACTATGGCTACACCTTC. It yields the protein CATSTRTEDYGYTF. The chain carries TRBV15 and TRBJ1-2; no reliable D call. V lost 4 bases and J lost 3, with 12 bases in between. The CDR3 consists of 14 residues. Germline CDR1 is LNHNV and CDR2 is YYDKDF (reference sequence). The full variable domain, in which reference TRBV15 and TRBJ1-2 provide the parts outside the CDR3, is DAMVIQNPRYQVTQFGKPVTLSCSQTLNHNVMYWYQQKSSQAPKLLFHYYDKDFNNEADTPDNFQSRRPNTSFCFLDIRSPGLGDTAMYLCATSTRTEDYGYTFGSGTRLTVV.

The V gene is TRBV10-3, the J gene TRBJ1-4, with a tentative D call TRBD1 (5 bases). This CDR3 is built from 14 residues. In germline, CDR1 is ENHRY, CDR2 SYGVKD. V lost 4 bases and J lost 7, with 13 bases in between. The CDR3 here is CAISAPGTGEKLFF. The CDR3 DNA sequence: TGTGCCATCAGTGCCCCAGGGACTGGTGAAAAACTGTTTTTT.

The chain recombines TRBV15 with TRBJ2-3; 9 positions agree with TRBD2. The V segment lost 4 bases and the J segment 2 bases; nucleotides outside the gene matches: 4. CDR3 size: 15 residues. Germline CDR1 is LNHNV and CDR2 is YYDKDF (reference sequence). The DNA of the CDR3 is TGTGCCACCAGCACTAGCGGGGCGGCCACAGATACGCAGTATTTT. Protein product: CATSTSGAATDTQYF.

This clone was seen ten or more times. J is TRBJ2-2 and V is TRBV29-1; D might be TRBD1 (6 bases). V was pared by 3 bases and J by 7 bases, with 12 bases between. This CDR3 has 13 residues. Per germline, CDR1 SQVTM and CDR2 ANQGSEA. The CDR3 region has the DNA TGCAGCGTTGACCCTGAGGGGGTCGGGGAGCTGTTTTTT. This encodes CSVDPEGVGELFF.

This clone showed up just a few times. The genes are TRBV7-9 and TRBJ2-1; the match to TRBD1 covers 8 bases. The CDR3 runs to 15 residues. The germline gives CDR1 SEHNR, CDR2 FQNEAQ (reference sequence). V lost 5 bases, J lost 4 bases, and 7 bases stayed unmatched. The CDR3 DNA reads as TGTGCCAGCAGCCAGGGGGCATTAGAATACAATGAGCAGTTCTTC. Amino acids: CASSQGALEYNEQFF.

The V call is TRBV19, the J call TRBJ2-2; no clear D. V gave up 8 bases and J gave up 0 bases, with 10 bases separating them. The V gene's germline CDR1 is LNHDA and CDR2 SQIVND (reference sequence). This CDR3 is built from 14 residues. The CDR3 DNA follows: TGTGCCAGTTGCGGTCAAACGAACACCGGGGAGCTGTTTTTT. Translation gives CASCGQTNTGELFF.

This clone was seen just once. This rearrangement joins TRBV5-4 to TRBJ1-1; D is undetermined. The CDR3 covers 14 residues. The germline CDR1 and CDR2 sequences are SGHNT and YYREEE (reference sequence). V shed 4 bases and J shed 1 base, with 11 bases lying between them. CDR3: CASSIQGGNTEAFF. CDR3 bases: TGTGCCAGCAGCATCCAAGGAGGGAACACTGAAGCTTTCTTT. The variable domain in full, with the rest retrieved from reference TRBV5-4 and TRBJ1-1, is ETGVTQSPTHLIKTRGQQVTLRCSSQSGHNTVSWYQQALGQGPQFIFQYYREEENGRGNFPPRFSGLQFPNYSSELNVNALELDDSALYLCASSIQGGNTEAFFGQGTRLTVV.

The chain links TRBV25-1 to TRBJ2-7; 8 bases agree with TRBD1. The CDR3 sequence is 15 residues long. From germline, CDR1 is MGHDK and CDR2 SYGVNS. With V trimmed by 7 bases and J by 0 bases, 8 bases remained unmatched. The CDR3 nucleotides read TGTGCCAGCACCCGAAACGACAGGGGCTCCTACGAGCAGTACTTC. Translation gives CASTRNDRGSYEQYF.

This chain connects TRBV7-6 to TRBJ1-2; D is possibly TRBD1 (5 bases). Trimming shortened V by 5 bases and J by 0 bases, and 16 bases separated the two germline ends. This CDR3 is built from 16 residues. Germline assignment: CDR1 SGHVS and CDR2 FNYEAQ. The CDR3 sequence: CASSPMGGPANYGYTF. The CDR3 DNA follows: TGTGCCAGCAGCCCCATGGGGGGACCCGCTAACTATGGCTACACCTTC. Variable domain in full (rest from reference TRBV7-6 and TRBJ1-2): GAGVSQSPRYKVTKRGQDVALRCDPISGHVSLYWYRQALGQGPEFLTYFNYEAQQDKSGLPNDRFSAERPEGSISTLTIQRTEQRDSAMYRCASSPMGGPANYGYTFGSGTRLTVV.

Comment on this clone: Only one base separates this from a far larger clonotype, so it likely reflects a read error. V usage is TRBV4-1 and J usage is TRBJ1-4, with TRBD1 identical over 7 bases. The CDR3 sequence is 17 residues long. Germline assignment: CDR1 MGHRA and CDR2 YSYEKL. Trimming at V came to 3 bases and at J to 7 bases, leaving 14 bases not matched to a gene. The CDR3 spells CASSQRQGPTVAEKLFF. CDR3 nucleotide sequence: TGCGCCAGCAGCCAGCGACAGGGCCCCACCGTGGCTGAAAAACTGTTTTTT.